These T cell receptor beta chains were read from a single sample in a study of CD8+ T cells in alopecia areata. Data came from immunoSEQ multiplex PCR; TCRdb stores just in-frame clones and leaves some out. This sample has around 150,000 clones, with roughly two thirds found just once. The sequencing here drew on CD4+ T cells sorted from blood, taken at week 4, from a patient treated with tofacitinib. All receptors come from a human donor with alopecia areata. Both conserved end residues are part of each CDR3. The order of the fields is clone size, V gene, CDR3 length, D gene, J gene, CDR3 DNA, CDR3 protein. The D gene is left open where the match is weak. Only some rows state a clone size, as once, few, many or a class for expanded clones.

clone size: few; V gene: TRBV30; CDR3 length: 13; D gene: NA; J gene: TRBJ2-3; CDR3 DNA: TGTGCCTGGACTAACATTGTAAGAGATACGCAGTATTTT; CDR3 protein: CAWTNIVRDTQYF
clone size: NA; V gene: TRBV14; CDR3 length: 14; D gene: NA; J gene: TRBJ2-7; CDR3 DNA: TGTGCCAGCAGCCAAGTGGGGCAGCACTACGAGCAGTACTTC; CDR3 protein: CASSQVGQHYEQYF
clone size: NA; V gene: TRBV4-1; CDR3 length: 15; D gene: NA; J gene: TRBJ2-4; CDR3 DNA: TGCGCCAGCAGCCACGGGGGGTCCAGGGGGAACATTCAGTACTTC; CDR3 protein: CASSHGGSRGNIQYF
clone size: NA; V gene: TRBV7-9; CDR3 length: 15; D gene: NA; J gene: TRBJ2-1; CDR3 DNA: TGTGCCAGCATCGAAGGGCGGGTGGGTTACAATGAGCAGTTCTTC; CDR3 protein: CASIEGRVGYNEQFF
clone size: NA; V gene: TRBV20-1; CDR3 length: 11; D gene: NA; J gene: TRBJ1-1; CDR3 DNA: TGCAGTGCGTTGGTGAACACTGAAGCTTTCTTT; CDR3 protein: CSALVNTEAFF
clone size: NA; V gene: TRBV4-1; CDR3 length: 13; D gene: NA; J gene: TRBJ1-6; CDR3 DNA: TGCGCCAGCAGCCCATGGGCGGGATCACCCCTCCACTTT; CDR3 protein: CASSPWAGSPLHF
clone size: NA; V gene: TRBV5-1; CDR3 length: 14; D gene: TRBD1; J gene: TRBJ2-5; CDR3 DNA: TGCGCCAGCAGCTTCGGACAGGGGTTAGAGACCCAGTACTTC; CDR3 protein: CASSFGQGLETQYF
clone size: NA; V gene: TRBV5-1; CDR3 length: 14; D gene: NA; J gene: TRBJ1-6; CDR3 DNA: TGCGCCAGCATCGTCGGACGGGGAAATTCACCCCTCCACTTT; CDR3 protein: CASIVGRGNSPLHF
clone size: NA; V gene: TRBV7-9; CDR3 length: 13; D gene: TRBD2; J gene: TRBJ2-3; CDR3 DNA: TGTGCCAGCAGCCCGACGGGGGGGGATACGCAGTATTTT; CDR3 protein: CASSPTGGDTQYF
clone size: few; V gene: TRBV29-1; CDR3 length: 14; D gene: NA; J gene: TRBJ2-1; CDR3 DNA: TGCAGCACCGGGGCTCCGGCGTCCTACAATGAGCAGTTCTTC; CDR3 protein: CSTGAPASYNEQFF
clone size: few; V gene: TRBV29-1; CDR3 length: 13; D gene: NA; J gene: TRBJ2-7; CDR3 DNA: TGCAGCGTTGTTCTGACAGAAGACTACGAGCAGTACTTC; CDR3 protein: CSVVLTEDYEQYF
clone size: NA; V gene: TRBV10-3; CDR3 length: 14; D gene: NA; J gene: TRBJ1-2; CDR3 DNA: TGTGCCACCGTTACCGGGACCGATGTATATGGCTACACCTTC; CDR3 protein: CATVTGTDVYGYTF
clone size: NA; V gene: TRBV29-1; CDR3 length: 14; D gene: TRBD1; J gene: TRBJ1-4; CDR3 DNA: TGCAGCGTGGACGACAGGGAAGGTGGTGAAAAACTGTTTTTT; CDR3 protein: CSVDDREGGEKLFF
clone size: NA; V gene: TRBV11-2; CDR3 length: 12; D gene: NA; J gene: TRBJ2-2; CDR3 DNA: TGTGCCAGCAGCTTCCTCACCGGGGAGCTGTTTTTT; CDR3 protein: CASSFLTGELFF
clone size: NA; V gene: TRBV4-1; CDR3 length: 13; D gene: NA; J gene: TRBJ1-5; CDR3 DNA: TGCGCCAGCAGCCAAGTTCTGAATCAGCCCCAGCATTTT; CDR3 protein: CASSQVLNQPQHF
clone size: NA; V gene: TRBV15; CDR3 length: 14; D gene: NA; J gene: TRBJ1-5; CDR3 DNA: TGTGCCACCAGCAGAGAGGCAGGGAACCAGCCCCAGCATTTT; CDR3 protein: CATSREAGNQPQHF
clone size: NA; V gene: TRBV5-1; CDR3 length: 15; D gene: NA; J gene: TRBJ1-6; CDR3 DNA: TGCGCCAGCAGCTTGGAGGGGTTACATAATTCACCCCTCCACTTT; CDR3 protein: CASSLEGLHNSPLHF
clone size: NA; V gene: TRBV6-5; CDR3 length: 15; D gene: NA; J gene: TRBJ1-4; CDR3 DNA: TGTGCCAGCAGCCGTATCACAACAGGGCTGGAAAAACTGTTTTTT; CDR3 protein: CASSRITTGLEKLFF
clone size: NA; V gene: TRBV4-3; CDR3 length: 16; D gene: TRBD1; J gene: TRBJ1-5; CDR3 DNA: TGCGCCAGCAGCCAAGAAATCGGACAGGTCCTTCAGCCCCAGCATTTT; CDR3 protein: CASSQEIGQVLQPQHF
clone size: NA; V gene: TRBV29-1; CDR3 length: 12; D gene: NA; J gene: TRBJ1-5; CDR3 DNA: TGCAGCGTGGTTGTTCTGGGGCAGCCCCAGCATTTT; CDR3 protein: CSVVVLGQPQHF
clone size: NA; V gene: TRBV13; CDR3 length: 12; D gene: NA; J gene: TRBJ2-4; CDR3 DNA: TGTGCCAGCAGCTTAGGTCAAAACATTCAGTACTTC; CDR3 protein: CASSLGQNIQYF
clone size: NA; V gene: TRBV30; CDR3 length: 16; D gene: NA; J gene: TRBJ2-2; CDR3 DNA: TGTGCCTGGAGTGTAGAGTTGGGGGCCGGCACCGGGGAGCTGTTTTTT; CDR3 protein: CAWSVELGAGTGELFF